The entry that follows covers one T cell receptor (beta chain) sequence. Its antigen is unidentified. The sample carries other DNA sequences with the same CDR3. The protocol was immunoSEQ multiplex PCR, while the TCRdb copy is restricted to in-frame clones and leaves out a portion. The table has about 120,000 clones, about 92% seen once. The data originate from a study of T cell responses to AZD1222 COVID-19 vaccine. General study findings and limits: Nearly half of spike-specific TCRs reportedly go after variant regions that carry no mutations.

The CDR3 runs to 14 residues. Between the trimmed V and J ends, which lost 0 bases and 2 bases, there was a span of 9 bases. The germline V gene has CDR1 SGDLS and CDR2 YYNGEE. The chain carries TRBV9 and TRBJ2-7, with a tentative D call TRBD1 (5 bases). The sample consisted of peripheral blood, taken on day 0 of AZD1222 vaccination. The origin of this receptor is an adult in good health. As DNA, the CDR3 is TGTGCCAGCAGCGTAGGCAGGGAACCCTACGAGCAGTACTTC. Protein product: CASSVGREPYEQYF.